Below, 10 T cell receptor beta chains from the same sample are listed, as sequenced in a study of T cells after yellow fever vaccination. TCRdb processed the 5' RACE reads anew with MiXCR; each CDR3 protein has one entry. The sample yields about 160,000 distinct CDR3 sequences, approximately 6.8% seen once. The sample here was CD4+ T cells sorted from PBMCs, taken 5 to 6 days after the first yellow fever vaccination. All receptors come from a man in his late teens or twenties who received the YFV17D yellow fever vaccine.

This clonotype was detected ten times or more. The rearrangement uses TRBV7-8 and TRBJ2-2; no definite D call. The germline CDR1 and CDR2 sequences are SGHVS and FQNEAQ. The CDR3 consists of 12 residues. Deletions cut 0 bases from V and 7 bases from J, with 3 bases between. CDR3: CASSLAHGELFF. The CDR3 coding sequence is TGTGCCAGCAGCTTAGCGCACGGGGAGCTGTTTTTT.

The chain couples TRBV4-3 to TRBJ2-1, with TRBD2 matching over 7 bases. CDR1 is LGHNA and CDR2 is YSLEER in the germline V gene. V gave up 2 bases and J gave up 8 bases; unmatched junction bases: 18. The CDR3 runs to 18 residues. The CDR3 DNA reads TGCGCCAGCAGCCAAATCGTCCCTAGACTAGCATCAGCGGATGAGCAGTTCTTC. It translates to CASSQIVPRLASADEQFF.

The sample holds many counts of this clonotype. The rearrangement joins TRBV7-2 to TRBJ2-3, with TRBD2 as a possible D gene (5 bases). The V and J ends lost 1 base and 5 bases respectively, with 7 bases between them. Per germline, CDR1 SGHTA and CDR2 FQGNSA. The CDR3 runs 13 residues. CDR3 in amino acids: CASSLERGDTQYF. The CDR3 DNA reads TGTGCCAGCAGCTTAGAACGGGGAGATACGCAGTATTTT.

The CDR3 DNA reads as TGTGCCAGCAGCTTACATTATAGGGACAAGCAAGAAAAACTGTTTTTT. Translation gives CASSLHYRDKQEKLFF. The J gene is TRBJ1-4, the V gene TRBV7-2, with a weak D call TRBD1 (6 bases). Trimming left V 2 bases short and J 8 bases short, with 18 bases between. In germline, CDR1 is SGHTA, CDR2 FQGNSA. CDR3 length equals 16 residues.

This clonotype was recorded at least ten times. The rearrangement joins TRBV4-1 to TRBJ2-5; possible D gene TRBD2, 6 bases. The germline CDR1 and CDR2 sequences are MGHRA and YSYEKL. Trimming left V 0 bases short and J 5 bases short, with 10 bases between. The length of the CDR3 is 14 residues. The CDR3 DNA follows: TGCGCCAGCAGCCAAGATCGGAGGGGCGAGACCCAGTACTTC. Translating gives CASSQDRRGETQYF.

This clonotype was recorded many times. V usage is TRBV18 and J usage is TRBJ1-1; D gene uncertain. Per germline, CDR1 KGHSH and CDR2 LQKENI. V dropped 4 bases and J dropped 0 bases, with 9 bases sitting between them. CDR3 length: 14 amino acids. CDR3 coding DNA: TGTGCCAGCTCACACGACACCATGAACACTGAAGCTTTCTTT. Amino acids: CASSHDTMNTEAFF.

This clonotype was seen more than once but under ten times. This rearrangement joins TRBV28 to TRBJ1-4; no clear D. V dropped 5 bases and J dropped 10 bases, with 11 bases sitting between them. The CDR3 is 12 amino acids. Germline V gene lookup returns CDR1 MDHEN and CDR2 SYDVKM. The CDR3 DNA follows: TGTGCCAGCAGTCAGATAGGAGGAAAACTGTTTTTT. It specifies CASSQIGGKLFF. The full variable domain, in which reference TRBV28 and TRBJ1-4 provide the parts outside the CDR3, is DVKVTQSSRYLVKRTGEKVFLECVQDMDHENMFWYRQDPGLGLRLIYFSYDVKMKEKGDIPEGYSVSREKKERFSLILESASTNQTSMYLCASSQIGGKLFFGSGTQLSVL.

This clonotype was recorded at least ten times. The rearrangement links TRBV7-9 to TRBJ2-5; 14 bases fit TRBD2. Germline V gene lookup returns CDR1 SEHNR and CDR2 FQNEAQ (reference sequence). This CDR3 has 15 amino acids. V trimming: 5 bases; J trimming: 4 bases; junction bases outside the gene matches: 3. CDR3 residues: CASSTGTSGGETQYF. The CDR3 DNA follows: TGTGCCAGCAGCACCGGGACTAGCGGGGGAGAGACCCAGTACTTC. The complete variable domain, with remaining parts taken from reference TRBV7-9 and TRBJ2-5, reads DTGVSQNPRHKITKRGQNVTFRCDPISEHNRLYWYRQTLGQGPEFLTYFQNEAQLEKSRLLSDRFSAERPKGSFSTLEIQRTEQGDSAMYLCASSTGTSGGETQYFGPGTRLLVL.

Only a few counts were recorded for this clonotype. V and J are TRBV20-1 and TRBJ1-6, with D perhaps TRBD1 (5 bases). The CDR3 consists of 15 residues. Between the trimmed V and J ends, which lost 3 bases and 2 bases, there was a span of 11 bases. Germline V gene data show CDR1 as DFQATT and CDR2 as SNEGSKA (reference sequence). DNA of the CDR3: TGCAGTGCTAGGAGGGGATCACCCTATAATTCACCCCTCCACTTT. Its translation: CSARRGSPYNSPLHF.

This clonotype was seen repeatedly, ten times or more. The CDR3 sequence: CASSRAGGYNSPLHF. The DNA for the CDR3 is TGTGCCAGCAGTCGAGCAGGGGGGTATAATTCACCCCTCCACTTT. This chain joins TRBV12-3 or TRBV12-4 and TRBJ1-6; TRBD1 matches at 7 bases. Trimming at V came to 5 bases and at J to 4 bases, leaving 5 bases not matched to a gene. The CDR3 is 15 amino acids.